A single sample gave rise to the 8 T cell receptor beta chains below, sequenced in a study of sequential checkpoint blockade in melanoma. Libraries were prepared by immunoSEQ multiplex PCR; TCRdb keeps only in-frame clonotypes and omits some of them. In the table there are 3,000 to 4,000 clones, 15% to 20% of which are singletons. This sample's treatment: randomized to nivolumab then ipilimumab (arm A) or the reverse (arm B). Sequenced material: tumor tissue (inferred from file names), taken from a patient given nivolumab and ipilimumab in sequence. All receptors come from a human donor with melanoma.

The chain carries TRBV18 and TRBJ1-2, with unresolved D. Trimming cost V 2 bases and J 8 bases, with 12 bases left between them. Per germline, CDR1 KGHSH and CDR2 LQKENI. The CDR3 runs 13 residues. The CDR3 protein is CASSPAEGSGYTF. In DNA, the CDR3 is TGTGCCAGCTCACCAGCGGAGGGAAGCGGCTACACCTTC.

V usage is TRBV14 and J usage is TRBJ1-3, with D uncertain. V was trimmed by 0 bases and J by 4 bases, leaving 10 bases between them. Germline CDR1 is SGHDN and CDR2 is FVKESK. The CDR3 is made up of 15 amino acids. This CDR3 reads CASSQDLPGGNTIYF. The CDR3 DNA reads TGTGCCAGCAGCCAAGATCTTCCGGGAGGAAACACCATATATTTT.

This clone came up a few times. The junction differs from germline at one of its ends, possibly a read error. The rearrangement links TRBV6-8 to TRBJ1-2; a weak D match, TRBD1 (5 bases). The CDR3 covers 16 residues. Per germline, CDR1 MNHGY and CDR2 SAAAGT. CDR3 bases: TGTGCCAGCAGTGACTCTGGGAAGGGACGAGCCTATGGCTACACCTTC. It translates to CASSDSGKGRAYGYTF.

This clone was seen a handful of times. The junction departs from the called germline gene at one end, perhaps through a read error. The chain's CDR3 is CASSDSADGYSPLHF. The CDR3 DNA follows: TGTGCCAGCAGTGACTCCGCGGACGGTTATTCACCCCTCCACTTT. V gene TRBV6-8 combines with J gene TRBJ1-6; D not certain. This CDR3 contains 15 residues. The germline CDR1 and CDR2 sequences are MNHGY and SAAAGT.

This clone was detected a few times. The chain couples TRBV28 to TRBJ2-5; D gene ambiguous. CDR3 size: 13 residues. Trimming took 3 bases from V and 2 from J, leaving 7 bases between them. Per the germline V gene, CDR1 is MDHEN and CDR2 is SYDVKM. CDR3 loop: CASSFGEQETQYF. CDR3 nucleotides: TGTGCCAGCAGTTTTGGTGAGCAAGAGACCCAGTACTTC.

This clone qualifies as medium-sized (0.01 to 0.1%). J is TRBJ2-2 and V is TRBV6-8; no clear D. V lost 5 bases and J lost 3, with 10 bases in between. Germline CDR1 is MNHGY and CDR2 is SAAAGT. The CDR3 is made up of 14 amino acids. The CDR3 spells CASSEAPDTGELFF. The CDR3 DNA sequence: TGTGCCAGCAGTGAGGCGCCGGACACCGGGGAGCTGTTTTTT.

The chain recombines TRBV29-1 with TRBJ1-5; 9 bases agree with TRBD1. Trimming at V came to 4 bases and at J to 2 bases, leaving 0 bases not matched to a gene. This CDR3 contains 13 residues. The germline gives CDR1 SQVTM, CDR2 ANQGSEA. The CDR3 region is CSVGTGGNQPQHF. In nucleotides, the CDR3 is TGCAGCGTTGGGACAGGGGGCAATCAGCCCCAGCATTTT.

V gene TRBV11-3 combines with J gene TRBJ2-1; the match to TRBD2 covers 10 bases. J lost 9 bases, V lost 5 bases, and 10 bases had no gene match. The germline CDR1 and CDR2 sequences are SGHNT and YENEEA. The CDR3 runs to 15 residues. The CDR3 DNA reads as TGTGCCAGCAGCCCTCGGACTAGCGGCCCAAGTGAGCAGTTCTTC. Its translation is CASSPRTSGPSEQFF.